One sample yielded the 31 T cell receptor beta chains listed below, sequenced in a study of pediatric ulcerative colitis. The repertoire was sequenced with immunoSEQ multiplex PCR; TCRdb's copy has only in-frame clones and lacks some. The data show about 64,000 clones, about 80% seen once. Sequencing was performed on blood. The receptor set was obtained from a boy younger than 18 with moderate ulcerative colitis.

The chain couples TRBV7-2 to TRBJ2-2; D is perhaps TRBD2 (7 bases). CDR1 and CDR2 from the germline V gene are SGHTA and FQGNSA. Trimming removed 3 bases at V and 6 bases at J, with 14 bases between. CDR3 length: 15 amino acids. In DNA form, the CDR3 reads TGTGCCAGCAGCTTGGGGGGGCTCTGGGCCGGGGAGCTGTTTTTT. Its protein product is CASSLGGLWAGELFF.

The chain employs TRBV7-9 and TRBJ2-7; 11 bases match TRBD1. Looked up from germline, CDR1 is SEHNR and CDR2 is FQNEAQ (reference sequence). The length of the CDR3 is 15 residues. J lost 4 bases, V lost 7 bases, and 9 bases had no gene match. The CDR3 nucleotides read TGTGCCAGCACCACGGAGGGGACAGGGGGATACGAGCAGTACTTC. This gives the protein CASTTEGTGGYEQYF.

The V call is TRBV4-1, the J call TRBJ2-2, with TRBD1 identical over 9 bases. CDR3 size: 17 residues. CDR1 is MGHRA, CDR2 YSYEKL, per germline. After removal of 0 bases from V and 5 bases from J, the junction contained 7 bases not matched to a gene. The CDR3 DNA follows: TGCGCCAGCAGCCAAGATGAGTACAGGGGGCCGACCGGGGAGCTGTTTTTT. Its translation is CASSQDEYRGPTGELFF.

This clone came up a few times. The chain combines TRBV5-5 with TRBJ1-4; D unresolved. CDR1 and CDR2 from the germline V gene are SGHKS and YYEKEE (reference sequence). V gave up 4 bases and J gave up 0 bases, with 7 bases separating them. The CDR3 length is 14 residues. CDR3 sequence: CASSPDPTNEKLFF. In DNA, the CDR3 is TGTGCCAGCAGCCCCGATCCAACTAATGAAAAACTGTTTTTT.

This clone was observed a handful of times. The chain recombines TRBV6-6 with TRBJ1-5, with TRBD1 as a possible D gene (6 bases). CDR1 and CDR2 (germline): MNHNY, SVGAGI (reference sequence). V shed 2 bases and J shed 2 bases, with 13 bases lying between them. CDR3 length equals 16 residues. The chain's CDR3 is CASSYQGRGGNQPQHF. CDR3 coding DNA: TGTGCCAGCAGTTACCAAGGAAGGGGGGGCAATCAGCCCCAGCATTTT.

V usage is TRBV19 and J usage is TRBJ1-1, with D uncertain. Germline lookup yields CDR1 LNHDA and CDR2 SQIVND (reference sequence). Trimming took 5 bases from V and 6 from J, leaving 16 bases between them. The CDR3 has 14 amino acids. The CDR3 DNA reads TGTGCCAGTAGTCTCGGACGGGGAGTCGCTGAAGCTTTCTTT. Translation gives CASSLGRGVAEAFF.

V is TRBV5-8 and J is TRBJ2-5; 11 bases map to TRBD2. The germline V gene has CDR1 SGHTS and CDR2 YDEGEE. V lost 2 bases and J lost 5; bases outside the gene matches: 14. This CDR3 spans 18 amino acids. The CDR3 sequence: CASSFLLAGVVLSETQYF. The CDR3 DNA is TGTGCCAGCAGCTTCCTACTAGCGGGAGTGGTGTTGTCGGAGACCCAGTACTTC.

This clone was found once. The chain links TRBV9 to TRBJ1-4; D is uncertain. V lost 3 bases and J 0 bases, leaving 12 bases between the germline ends. The CDR3 spans 16 residues. The germline CDR1 and CDR2 sequences are SGDLS and YYNGEE. This CDR3 is CASSAPLPATNEKLFF. The CDR3 nucleotides read TGTGCCAGCAGCGCCCCACTCCCGGCAACTAATGAAAAACTGTTTTTT.

This clone was observed a few times. Other DNA sequences within the sample encode an identical CDR3. This rearrangement joins TRBV29-1 to TRBJ1-1; D gene uncertain. Germline V gene sequence: CDR1 SQVTM, CDR2 ANQGSEA. This CDR3 is 11 amino acids long. V shed 4 bases and J shed 2 bases, with 5 bases lying between them. The DNA of the CDR3 is TGCAGCGTTGTTGAAAACACTGAAGCTTTCTTT. It yields the protein CSVVENTEAFF.

The chain links TRBV10-3 to TRBJ2-1; 8 bases line up with TRBD2. From germline, CDR1 is ENHRY and CDR2 SYGVKD. CDR3 length: 17 amino acids. V lost 5 bases and J lost 2; bases outside the gene matches: 11. The chain's CDR3 is CAISPRGSGDTYNEQFF. The CDR3, as DNA: TGTGCCATCAGTCCACGGGGTAGCGGGGATACCTACAATGAGCAGTTCTTC.

V usage is TRBV27 and J usage is TRBJ1-1, with D uncertain. The V gene's germline CDR1 is MNHEY and CDR2 SMNVEV (reference sequence). This CDR3 comprises 14 residues. V was clipped by 0 bases and J by 1 base, with 6 bases between them. This chain's CDR3 is CASSLSSRNTEAFF. In DNA, the CDR3 is TGTGCCAGCAGTTTATCGAGCCGGAACACTGAAGCTTTCTTT.

V usage is TRBV9 and J usage is TRBJ1-1, with a possible D match to TRBD1 (5 bases). The CDR3 covers 14 residues. V was trimmed by 0 bases and J by 6 bases, leaving 12 bases between them. Germline V gene sequence: CDR1 SGDLS, CDR2 YYNGEE. CDR3 nucleotide sequence: TGTGCCAGCAGCGTAGCTCAGGAGGGGCCTGAAGCTTTCTTT. Its protein is CASSVAQEGPEAFF. Combining the CDR3 with reference TRBV9 and TRBJ1-1 gives the whole variable domain DSGVTQTPKHLITATGQRVTLRCSPRSGDLSVYWYQQSLDQGLQFLIQYYNGEERAKGNILERFSAQQFPDLHSELNLSSLELGDSALYFCASSVAQEGPEAFFGQGTRLTVV.

This clone has more than one count but fewer than ten. The gene calls are TRBV25-1 and TRBJ1-2; 10 positions match TRBD1. Per germline, CDR1 MGHDK and CDR2 SYGVNS. This CDR3 comprises 15 residues. With 2 bases clipped from V and 8 bases from J, the junction kept 8 bases outside the gene matches. In DNA form, the CDR3 reads TGTGCCAGCAGTGAACCATACGGACAGGGGGAAGGCTACACCTTC. Translated: CASSEPYGQGEGYTF.

The rearrangement links TRBV13 to TRBJ2-3; D is undetermined. Trimming cost V 4 bases and J 6 bases, with 8 bases left between them. The germline V gene has CDR1 PRHDT and CDR2 FYEKMQ (reference sequence). CDR3 length: 12 residues. The CDR3 nucleotides are TGTGCCAGCAGCTCCCTGCCTGATACGCAGTATTTT. Its translation is CASSSLPDTQYF.

This chain uses TRBV5-1 with TRBJ2-7; D call uncertain. From germline, CDR1 is SGHRS and CDR2 YFSETQ. V lost 0 bases and J 3 bases, leaving 7 bases between the germline ends. The CDR3 is 13 amino acids. The CDR3 here is CASSLGADYEQYF. The CDR3 DNA reads as TGCGCCAGCAGCTTGGGTGCGGACTACGAGCAGTACTTC.

The V gene is TRBV9, the J gene TRBJ2-2, with D perhaps TRBD2 (5 bases). Germline CDR1 reads SGDLS; CDR2 reads YYNGEE. The CDR3 is made up of 15 amino acids. The V gene lost 3 bases and the J gene lost 6 bases, with 15 bases spanning the gap. CDR3 region: CASSGPSSSPGELFF. DNA for the CDR3: TGTGCCAGCAGCGGACCCTCTAGCAGCCCCGGGGAGCTGTTTTTT. Supplemented by reference TRBV9 and TRBJ2-2, the full variable domain reads DSGVTQTPKHLITATGQRVTLRCSPRSGDLSVYWYQQSLDQGLQFLIQYYNGEERAKGNILERFSAQQFPDLHSELNLSSLELGDSALYFCASSGPSSSPGELFFGEGSRLTVL.

The rearrangement uses TRBV5-1 and TRBJ2-7; D ambiguous. The V gene lost 4 bases and the J gene lost 2 bases, with 10 bases spanning the gap. Germline values: CDR1 SGHRS, CDR2 YFSETQ. The CDR3 loop spans 13 amino acids. For the CDR3, the DNA is TGCGCCAGCAGCGCGACTGACCCCTACGAGCAGTACTTC. Translated, it gives CASSATDPYEQYF.

This clone was seen only a few times. This chain links TRBV6-5 with TRBJ1-1; 9 bases are shared with TRBD1. CDR3 length: 14 residues. CDR1 is MNHEY and CDR2 is SVGAGI in the germline V gene. Trimming took 5 bases from V and 5 from J; bases not matched to a gene: 6. The CDR3 sequence is CASSPRQGGTEAFF. The CDR3 DNA sequence: TGTGCCAGCAGTCCTAGACAGGGGGGAACTGAAGCTTTCTTT.

V gene TRBV6-6 combines with J gene TRBJ2-3; D ambiguous. The CDR3 sequence is 13 residues long. Between the trimmed V and J ends, which lost 4 bases and 2 bases, there was a span of 7 bases. Germline loops: CDR1 MNHNY, CDR2 SVGAGI (reference sequence). CDR3 sequence reads: CASSSRYTDTQYF. DNA for the CDR3: TGTGCCAGCAGTTCCAGATACACAGATACGCAGTATTTT.

The rearrangement links TRBV9 to TRBJ1-4, with 12 bases that match TRBD1. Per germline, CDR1 SGDLS and CDR2 YYNGEE. The CDR3 loop spans 18 amino acids. J was trimmed by 4 bases and V by 3 bases; bases with no gene match: 10. Here the CDR3 reads CASSAGDRGLRGNEKLFF. CDR3 in DNA: TGTGCCAGCAGCGCGGGGGACAGGGGGCTCCGTGGTAATGAAAAACTGTTTTTT.

This chain connects TRBV19 to TRBJ1-5; no firm D call. CDR1 is LNHDA and CDR2 is SQIVND in the germline V gene (reference sequence). The CDR3 extends over 14 amino acids. The V end lost 7 bases, the J end lost 1 base, and 11 bases lay between the germline ends. CDR3 in amino acids: CASTKLGSNQPQHF. The CDR3 DNA reads TGTGCCAGTACCAAATTGGGGAGCAATCAGCCCCAGCATTTT.

The genes are TRBV6-1 and TRBJ1-4; tentatively, D is TRBD1 (6 bases). Trimming took off 4 bases at V and 5 bases at J, with 14 bases between the two ends. Germline loops: CDR1 MNHNS, CDR2 SASEGT. The length of the CDR3 is 15 residues. The CDR3 reads CASSGGDTGNEKLFF. As DNA, the CDR3 is TGTGCCAGCAGTGGGGGGGACACCGGGAATGAAAAACTGTTTTTT.

The rearrangement uses TRBV5-8 and TRBJ2-4, with TRBD1 as a possible D gene (6 bases). The germline CDR1 and CDR2 sequences are SGHTS and YDEGEE. The CDR3 contains 16 residues. Trimming took off 2 bases at V and 0 bases at J, with 12 bases between the two ends. The CDR3 is CASSLRDTLAKNIQYF. The DNA of the CDR3 is TGTGCCAGCAGCTTAAGGGACACCCTAGCCAAAAACATTCAGTACTTC.

The gene calls are TRBV5-4 and TRBJ1-2, with unresolved D. The CDR3 spans 15 residues. V lost 6 bases and J lost 1, with 16 bases in between. The germline V gene encodes CDR1 SGHNT and CDR2 YYREEE (reference sequence). This chain's CDR3 is CASTLTPFLNYGYTF. The CDR3 DNA is TGTGCCAGCACTCTGACCCCGTTCCTTAACTATGGCTACACCTTC. The complete variable domain, with remaining parts taken from reference TRBV5-4 and TRBJ1-2, reads ETGVTQSPTHLIKTRGQQVTLRCSSQSGHNTVSWYQQALGQGPQFIFQYYREEENGRGNFPPRFSGLQFPNYSSELNVNALELDDSALYLCASTLTPFLNYGYTFGSGTRLTVV.

The CDR3: CSVDVPGGVGFF. In DNA form, the CDR3 reads TGCAGCGTTGATGTTCCAGGGGGCGTGGGGTTCTTC. V and J are TRBV29-1 and TRBJ2-1; 8 bases agree with TRBD1. The CDR3 sequence is 12 residues long. V trimming: 3 bases; J trimming: 15 bases; junction bases outside the gene matches: 10. Germline CDR1 reads SQVTM; CDR2 reads ANQGSEA.

This clone was picked up a small number of times. The CDR3 DNA reads TGTGCCAGCAGACCCCAGGACAGGGGGTATAATTCACCCCTCCACTTT. This gives the protein CASRPQDRGYNSPLHF. This chain connects TRBV28 to TRBJ1-6; 10 bases are shared with TRBD1. CDR1 and CDR2 (germline): MDHEN, SYDVKM. The CDR3 spans 16 residues. V lost 6 bases, J lost 4 bases, and 6 bases stayed unmatched.

The CDR3 nucleotides are TGTGCTAGTGGTTTGGACACCGGCGAGGAGGATGGCGAAAAACTGTTTTTT. It specifies CASGLDTGEEDGEKLFF. The V gene is TRBV12-5, the J gene TRBJ1-4; no firm D call. This CDR3 comprises 17 residues. Germline CDR1 LGHNT, CDR2 FRNRAP. The V end was cut by 1 base, the J end by 8 bases, with 20 bases between. Based on the CDR3 plus reference TRBV12-5 and TRBJ1-4, the full variable domain is DARVTQTPRHKVTEMGQEVTMRCQPILGHNTVFWYRQTMMQGLELLAYFRNRAPLDDSGMPKDRFSAEMPDATLATLKIQPSEPRDSAVYFCASGLDTGEEDGEKLFFGSGTQLSVL.

J is TRBJ1-1 and V is TRBV28, with D unclear. V was shortened by 3 bases and J by 2 bases, with 10 bases between the two germline ends. The V gene's germline CDR1 is MDHEN and CDR2 SYDVKM. The CDR3 has 14 amino acids. The CDR3 is CASSLGRLNTEAFF. The CDR3, as DNA: TGTGCCAGCAGTTTGGGCAGGCTTAACACTGAAGCTTTCTTT.

The chain uses TRBV9 and TRBJ2-7; no clear D. V lost 0 bases and J 3 bases, leaving 10 bases between the germline ends. The CDR3 totals 14 residues. CDR1 is SGDLS and CDR2 is YYNGEE in the germline V gene. The CDR3 loop is CASSVGYGDYEQYF. CDR3 nucleotide sequence: TGTGCCAGCAGCGTAGGGTATGGGGACTACGAGCAGTACTTC.

The genes are TRBV25-1 and TRBJ1-1, with D tentatively TRBD1 (5 bases). CDR3 size: 15 residues. With 4 bases removed from V and 7 bases from J, the gap between germline ends came to 19 bases. CDR1 is MGHDK, CDR2 SYGVNS, per germline. CDR3: CASSGFVGGYGEAFF. DNA for the CDR3: TGTGCCAGCAGTGGCTTTGTGGGGGGTTATGGTGAAGCTTTCTTT.

The chain employs TRBV9 and TRBJ2-5; 9 positions agree with TRBD2. From germline, CDR1 is SGDLS and CDR2 YYNGEE. This CDR3 has 14 residues. J was trimmed by 2 bases and V by 4 bases; bases with no gene match: 3. CDR3: CASSTAGGQETQYF. In DNA, the CDR3 is TGTGCCAGCAGCACCGCGGGGGGGCAAGAGACCCAGTACTTC.